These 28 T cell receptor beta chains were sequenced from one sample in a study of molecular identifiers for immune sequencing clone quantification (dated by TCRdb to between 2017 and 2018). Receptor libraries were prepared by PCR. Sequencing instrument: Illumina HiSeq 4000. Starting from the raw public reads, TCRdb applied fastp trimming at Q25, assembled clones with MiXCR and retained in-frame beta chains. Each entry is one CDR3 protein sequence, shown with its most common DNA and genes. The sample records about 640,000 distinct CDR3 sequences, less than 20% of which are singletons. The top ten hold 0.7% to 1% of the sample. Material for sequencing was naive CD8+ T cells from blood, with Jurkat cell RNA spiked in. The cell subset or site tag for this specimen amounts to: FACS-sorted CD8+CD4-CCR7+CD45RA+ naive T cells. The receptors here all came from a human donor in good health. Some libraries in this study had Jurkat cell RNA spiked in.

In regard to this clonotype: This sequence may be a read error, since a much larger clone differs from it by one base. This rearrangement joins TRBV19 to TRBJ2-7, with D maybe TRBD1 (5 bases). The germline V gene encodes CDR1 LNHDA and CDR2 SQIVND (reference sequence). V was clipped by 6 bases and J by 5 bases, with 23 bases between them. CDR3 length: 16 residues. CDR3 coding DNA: TGTGCCAGTAGCCCCGACCCCGGGTCAGGGTTCCACGAGCAGTACTTC. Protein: CASSPDPGSGFHEQYF.

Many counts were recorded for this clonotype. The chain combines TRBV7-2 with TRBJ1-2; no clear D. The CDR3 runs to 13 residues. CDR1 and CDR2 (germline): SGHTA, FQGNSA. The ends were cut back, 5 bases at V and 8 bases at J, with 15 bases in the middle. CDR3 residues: CASSPDLAGGYTF. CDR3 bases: TGTGCCAGCAGCCCTGACTTAGCTGGGGGCTACACCTTC.

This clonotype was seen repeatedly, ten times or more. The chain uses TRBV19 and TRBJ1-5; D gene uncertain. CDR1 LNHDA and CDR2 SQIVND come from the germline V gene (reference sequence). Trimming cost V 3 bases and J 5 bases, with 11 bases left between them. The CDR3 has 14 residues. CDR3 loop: CASSIKWVDQPQHF. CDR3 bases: TGTGCCAGTAGTATCAAGTGGGTCGATCAGCCCCAGCATTTT.

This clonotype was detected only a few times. The CDR3 region has the DNA TGTGCCAGTAGTATTACCCCCAGCTCCTACAATGAGCAGTTCTTC. It specifies CASSITPSSYNEQFF. The V call is TRBV19, the J call TRBJ2-1; D is unclear. The germline gives CDR1 LNHDA, CDR2 SQIVND (reference sequence). The CDR3 has 15 residues. V lost 3 bases to trimming and J lost 0 bases, with 9 bases between them.

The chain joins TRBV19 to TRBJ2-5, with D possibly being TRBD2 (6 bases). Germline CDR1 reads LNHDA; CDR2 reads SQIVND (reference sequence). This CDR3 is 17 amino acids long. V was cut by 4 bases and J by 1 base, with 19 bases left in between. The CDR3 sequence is CASSTVGMGGLQETQYF. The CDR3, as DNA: TGTGCCAGTAGTACGGTGGGGATGGGAGGCCTCCAAGAGACCCAGTACTTC.

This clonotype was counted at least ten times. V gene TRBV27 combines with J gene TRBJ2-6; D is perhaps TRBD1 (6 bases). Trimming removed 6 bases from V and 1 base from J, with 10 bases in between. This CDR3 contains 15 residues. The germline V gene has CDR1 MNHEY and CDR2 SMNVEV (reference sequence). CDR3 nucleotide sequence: TGTGCCAGCAGGGAAACAGGGTCTGGGGCCAACGTCCTGACTTTC. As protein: CASRETGSGANVLTF.

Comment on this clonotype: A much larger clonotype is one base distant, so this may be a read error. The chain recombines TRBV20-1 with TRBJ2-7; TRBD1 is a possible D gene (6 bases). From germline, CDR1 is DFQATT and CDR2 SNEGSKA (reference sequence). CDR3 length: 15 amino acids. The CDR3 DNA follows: TGCAGTGCTAGAAGATTCAGGACAGAGATCTACGAGCGGTACTTC. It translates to CSARRFRTEIYERYF.

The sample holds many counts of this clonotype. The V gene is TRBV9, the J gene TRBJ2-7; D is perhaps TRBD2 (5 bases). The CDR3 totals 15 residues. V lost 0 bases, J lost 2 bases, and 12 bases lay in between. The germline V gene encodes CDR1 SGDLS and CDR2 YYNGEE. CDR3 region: CASSVDSLGAYEQYF. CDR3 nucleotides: TGTGCCAGCAGCGTAGACAGCCTGGGAGCCTACGAGCAGTACTTC.

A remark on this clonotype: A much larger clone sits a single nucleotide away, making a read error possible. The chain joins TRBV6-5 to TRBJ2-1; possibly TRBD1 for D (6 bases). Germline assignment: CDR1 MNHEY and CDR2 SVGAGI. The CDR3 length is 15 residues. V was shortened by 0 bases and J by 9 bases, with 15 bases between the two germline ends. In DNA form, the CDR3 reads TGTGCCAGCAGTTACTCGAAGGGGGTTTGGAGTGAGCAGTTCTTC. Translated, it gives CASSYSKGVWSEQFF.

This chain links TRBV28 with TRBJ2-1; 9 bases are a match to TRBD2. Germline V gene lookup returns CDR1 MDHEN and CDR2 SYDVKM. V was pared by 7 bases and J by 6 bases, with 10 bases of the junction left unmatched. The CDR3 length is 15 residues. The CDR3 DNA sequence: TGTGCCAGCAACCCTGTAGCGGGAGCTTTCAATGAGCAGTTCTTC. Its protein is CASNPVAGAFNEQFF.

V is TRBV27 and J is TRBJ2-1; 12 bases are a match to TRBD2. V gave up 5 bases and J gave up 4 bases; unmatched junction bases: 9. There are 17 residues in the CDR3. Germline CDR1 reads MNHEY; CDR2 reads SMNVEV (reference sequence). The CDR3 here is CASSPGLAGTFYNEQFF. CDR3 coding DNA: TGTGCCAGCAGTCCAGGACTAGCGGGAACCTTTTACAATGAGCAGTTCTTC.

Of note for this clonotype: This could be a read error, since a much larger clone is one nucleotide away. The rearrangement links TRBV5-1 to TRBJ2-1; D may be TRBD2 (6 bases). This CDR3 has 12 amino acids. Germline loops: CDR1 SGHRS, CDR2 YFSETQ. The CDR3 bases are TGCGCCAGCAGCACCTTAGCGGATGAGCGGTTCTTC. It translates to CASSTLADERFF.

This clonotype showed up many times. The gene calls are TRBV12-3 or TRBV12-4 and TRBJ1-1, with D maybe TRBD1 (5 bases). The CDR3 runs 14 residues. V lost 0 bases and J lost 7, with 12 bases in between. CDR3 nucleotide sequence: TGTGCCAGCAGTTTAGCGGGCCCTGGGGGTGAAGCTTTCTTT. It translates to CASSLAGPGGEAFF.

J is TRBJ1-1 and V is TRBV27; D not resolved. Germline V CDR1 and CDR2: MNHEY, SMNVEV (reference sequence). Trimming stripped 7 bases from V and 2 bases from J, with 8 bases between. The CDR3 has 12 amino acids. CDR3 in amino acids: CASNSANTEAFF. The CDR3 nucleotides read TGTGCCAGCAATTCCGCAAACACTGAAGCTTTCTTT.

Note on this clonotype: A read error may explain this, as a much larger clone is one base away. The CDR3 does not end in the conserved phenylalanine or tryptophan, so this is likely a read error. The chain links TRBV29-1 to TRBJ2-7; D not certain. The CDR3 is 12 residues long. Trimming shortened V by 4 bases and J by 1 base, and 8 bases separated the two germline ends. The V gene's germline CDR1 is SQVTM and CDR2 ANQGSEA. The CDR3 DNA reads TGCAGCGTTGGGAAGCCATCCTACGAGCAGTACTCC. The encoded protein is CSVGKPSYEQYS.

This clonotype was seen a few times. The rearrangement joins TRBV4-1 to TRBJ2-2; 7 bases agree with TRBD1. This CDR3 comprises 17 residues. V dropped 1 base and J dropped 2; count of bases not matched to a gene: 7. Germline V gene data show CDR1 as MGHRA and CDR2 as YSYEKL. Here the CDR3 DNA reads TGCGCCAGCAGCCAAGGCGCCGGGACAGCAAACACCGGGGAGCTGTTTTTT. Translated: CASSQGAGTANTGELFF.

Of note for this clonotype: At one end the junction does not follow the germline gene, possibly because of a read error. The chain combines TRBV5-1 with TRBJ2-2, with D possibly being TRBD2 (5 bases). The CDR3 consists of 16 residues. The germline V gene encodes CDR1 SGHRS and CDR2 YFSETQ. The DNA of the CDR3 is TGCGCCAGCAGCCCCACACCCGCCGCGGGCACCGGGGAGCTGCTTTTT. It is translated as CASSPTPAAGTGELLF.

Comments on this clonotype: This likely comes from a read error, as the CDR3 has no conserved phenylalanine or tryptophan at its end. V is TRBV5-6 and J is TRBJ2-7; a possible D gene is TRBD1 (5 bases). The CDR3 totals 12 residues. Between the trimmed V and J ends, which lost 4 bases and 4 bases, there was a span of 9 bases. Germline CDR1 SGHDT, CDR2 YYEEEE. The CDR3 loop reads CASSPQGYEQYL. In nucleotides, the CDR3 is TGTGCCAGCAGCCCTCAGGGTTACGAGCAGTACCTC.

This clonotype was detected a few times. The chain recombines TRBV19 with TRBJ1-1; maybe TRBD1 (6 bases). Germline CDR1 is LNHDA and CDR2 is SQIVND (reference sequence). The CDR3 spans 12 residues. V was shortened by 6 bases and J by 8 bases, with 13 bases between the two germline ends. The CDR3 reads CASRSPGHEAFF. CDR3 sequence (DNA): TGTGCCAGTAGGAGTCCGGGACACGAAGCTTTCTTT.

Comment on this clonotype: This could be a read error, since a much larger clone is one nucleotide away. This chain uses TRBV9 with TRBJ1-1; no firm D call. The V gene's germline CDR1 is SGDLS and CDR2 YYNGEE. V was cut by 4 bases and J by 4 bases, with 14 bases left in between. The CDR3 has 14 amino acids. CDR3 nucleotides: TGTGCCAGCAGCCCACGCCCCGAGGGCACTGAAGCTTTCTTT. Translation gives CASSPRPEGTEAFF.

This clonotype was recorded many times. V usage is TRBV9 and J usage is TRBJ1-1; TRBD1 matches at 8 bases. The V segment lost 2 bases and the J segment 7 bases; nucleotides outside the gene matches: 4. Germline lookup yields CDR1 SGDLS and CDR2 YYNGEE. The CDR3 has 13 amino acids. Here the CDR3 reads CASSVAGGGEAFF. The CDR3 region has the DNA TGTGCCAGCAGCGTTGCAGGGGGCGGTGAAGCTTTCTTT.

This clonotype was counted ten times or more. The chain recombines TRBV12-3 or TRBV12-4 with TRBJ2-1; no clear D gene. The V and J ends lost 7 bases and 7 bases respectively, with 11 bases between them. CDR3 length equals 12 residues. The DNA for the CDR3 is TGTGCCAGCACCCCAGTTCCGAATGAGCAGTTCTTC. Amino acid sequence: CASTPVPNEQFF.

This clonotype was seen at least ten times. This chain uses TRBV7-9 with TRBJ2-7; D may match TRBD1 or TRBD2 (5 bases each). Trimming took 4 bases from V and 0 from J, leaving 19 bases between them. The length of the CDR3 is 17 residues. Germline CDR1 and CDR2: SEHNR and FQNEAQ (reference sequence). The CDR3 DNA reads TGTGCCAGCAGCTCGCAGGTAAAATCAGGGACCTCCTACGAGCAGTACTTC. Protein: CASSSQVKSGTSYEQYF.

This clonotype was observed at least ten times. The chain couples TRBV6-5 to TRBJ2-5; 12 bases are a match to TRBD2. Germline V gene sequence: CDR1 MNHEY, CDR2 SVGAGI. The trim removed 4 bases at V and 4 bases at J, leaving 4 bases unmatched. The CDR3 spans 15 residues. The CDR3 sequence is CASSSGTSGRETQYF. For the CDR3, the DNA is TGTGCCAGCAGTTCCGGGACTAGCGGGCGAGAGACCCAGTACTTC.

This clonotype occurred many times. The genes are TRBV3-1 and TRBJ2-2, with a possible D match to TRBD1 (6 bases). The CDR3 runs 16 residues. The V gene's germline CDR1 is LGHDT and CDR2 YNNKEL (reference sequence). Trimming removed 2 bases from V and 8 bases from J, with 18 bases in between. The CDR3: CASSQPGQGRFGELFF. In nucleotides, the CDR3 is TGTGCCAGCAGCCAACCGGGACAAGGTCGTTTTGGGGAGCTGTTTTTT.

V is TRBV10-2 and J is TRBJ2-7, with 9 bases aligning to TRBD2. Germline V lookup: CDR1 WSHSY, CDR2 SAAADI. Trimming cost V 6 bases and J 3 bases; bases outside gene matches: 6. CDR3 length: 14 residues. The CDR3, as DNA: TGCGCCAGCAGCGACAGACTAGCGGTCTACGAGCAGTACTTC. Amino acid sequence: CASSDRLAVYEQYF.

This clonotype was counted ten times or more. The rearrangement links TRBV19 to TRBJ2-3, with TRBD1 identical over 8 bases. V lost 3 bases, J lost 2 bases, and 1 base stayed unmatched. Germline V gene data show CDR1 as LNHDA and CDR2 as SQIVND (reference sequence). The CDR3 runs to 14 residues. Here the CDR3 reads CASSMGQVTDTQYF. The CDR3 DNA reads TGTGCCAGTAGTATGGGACAGGTCACAGATACGCAGTATTTT.

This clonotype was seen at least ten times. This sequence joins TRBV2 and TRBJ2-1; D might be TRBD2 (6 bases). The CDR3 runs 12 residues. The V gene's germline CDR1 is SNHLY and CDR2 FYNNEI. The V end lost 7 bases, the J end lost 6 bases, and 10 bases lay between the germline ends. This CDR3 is CASMAGGNEQFF. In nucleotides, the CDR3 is TGTGCCAGCATGGCCGGGGGCAATGAGCAGTTCTTC.